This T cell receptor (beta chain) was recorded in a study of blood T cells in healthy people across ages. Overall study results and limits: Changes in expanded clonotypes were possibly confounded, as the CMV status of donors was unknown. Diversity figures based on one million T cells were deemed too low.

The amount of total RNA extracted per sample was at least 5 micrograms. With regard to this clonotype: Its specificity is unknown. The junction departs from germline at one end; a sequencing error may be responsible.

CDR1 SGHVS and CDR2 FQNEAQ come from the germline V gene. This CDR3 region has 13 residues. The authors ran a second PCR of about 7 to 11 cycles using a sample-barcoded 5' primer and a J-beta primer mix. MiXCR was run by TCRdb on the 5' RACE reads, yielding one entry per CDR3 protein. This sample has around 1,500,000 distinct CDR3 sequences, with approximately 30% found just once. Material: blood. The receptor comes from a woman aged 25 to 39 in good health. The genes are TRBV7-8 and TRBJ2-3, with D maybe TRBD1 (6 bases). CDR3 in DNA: TGTGCCAGCAGTTCTTTGGGGGCAGATACGCGGTATTTT. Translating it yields CASSSLGADTRYF.